This paragraph covers one T cell receptor beta chain sequence. Its antigen remains unidentified. There are no base qualities to consult, and no much larger clone falls within one base. The sequencer was an Illumina MiSeq. Quantitative 5'-RACE with molecular barcodes was the method used to prepare the TCR beta libraries. On the study's bioinformatics: Disease-linked TCR variants were identified with a new computational method built on a probabilistic model of VDJ rearrangement. TCRdb trimmed the raw reads at Q25, called clones with MiXCR and kept productive beta chains. Each entry is one CDR3 protein sequence, shown with its most common DNA and genes. None of the V and J calls come from the authors' own analysis; TCRdb made them. Recorded for this sample are 35,000 to 40,000 distinct CDR3 sequences; more than 15% of them occurred a single time. The ten largest account for 45% of the sample. This sample stems from a study of CD8 T cells in ankylosing spondylitis (dated by TCRdb to about 2017). Regarding the study in general: The study set out to find disease-linked TCR variants by profiling T cell receptor beta repertoires in ankylosing spondylitis patients and healthy donors. The full study cohort comprised 25 ankylosing spondylitis patients and 110 or so healthy donors. Peripheral blood was sampled, and synovial fluid was also collected from ankylosing spondylitis patients. Overall study results and their limits: A TCR beta motif of 7 or 8 highly homologous amino acid variants appeared characteristic of blood from ankylosing spondylitis patients. Significant enrichment of the disease-linked clones was reported in matched synovial fluid samples from ankylosing spondylitis patients. In peripheral blood, the disease-linked clones were found at relatively low frequencies and had a CD8+ phenotype. Some motif variants were previously reported in synovial fluid and blood of reactive arthritis patients, suggesting common disease-initiation mechanisms.

The sample consisted of blood. The clonotype comes from a male donor with ankylosing spondylitis or in good health (not recorded which).

Read as DNA, the sequence is TGCAGTGCTAGAGTGTTGGGGGTCGCTGAAAAACTGTTTTTT. Its translation is CSARVLGVAEKLFF. The chain couples TRBV20-1 to TRBJ1-4; the D region possibly corresponds to TRBD1 (5 bases align). A distance of 13 bases separates the germline ends of V and J, which lose 1 base and 7 bases respectively. CDR1 DFQATT and CDR2 SNEGSKA are derived from the germline V gene (reference sequence). From cysteine to phenylalanine, the CDR3 is 14 amino acids long. Only the CDR3 portion is preserved as DNA: 42 bases, with reading frame beginning at the first base.